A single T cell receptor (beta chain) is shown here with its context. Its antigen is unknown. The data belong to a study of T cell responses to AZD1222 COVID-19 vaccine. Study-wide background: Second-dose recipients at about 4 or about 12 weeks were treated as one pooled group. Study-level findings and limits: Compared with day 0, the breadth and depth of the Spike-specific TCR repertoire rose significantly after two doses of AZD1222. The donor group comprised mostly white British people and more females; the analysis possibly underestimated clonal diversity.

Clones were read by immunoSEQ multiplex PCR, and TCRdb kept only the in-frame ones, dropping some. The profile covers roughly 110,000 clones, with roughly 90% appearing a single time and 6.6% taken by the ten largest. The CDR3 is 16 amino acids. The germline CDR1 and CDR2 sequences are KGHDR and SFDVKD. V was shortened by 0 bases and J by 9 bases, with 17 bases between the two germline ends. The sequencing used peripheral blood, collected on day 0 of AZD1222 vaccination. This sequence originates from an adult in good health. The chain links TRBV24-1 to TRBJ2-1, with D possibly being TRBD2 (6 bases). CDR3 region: CATSDLVSGGGLEQFF. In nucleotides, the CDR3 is TGTGCCACCAGTGATTTGGTTAGCGGAGGAGGGCTTGAGCAGTTCTTC.